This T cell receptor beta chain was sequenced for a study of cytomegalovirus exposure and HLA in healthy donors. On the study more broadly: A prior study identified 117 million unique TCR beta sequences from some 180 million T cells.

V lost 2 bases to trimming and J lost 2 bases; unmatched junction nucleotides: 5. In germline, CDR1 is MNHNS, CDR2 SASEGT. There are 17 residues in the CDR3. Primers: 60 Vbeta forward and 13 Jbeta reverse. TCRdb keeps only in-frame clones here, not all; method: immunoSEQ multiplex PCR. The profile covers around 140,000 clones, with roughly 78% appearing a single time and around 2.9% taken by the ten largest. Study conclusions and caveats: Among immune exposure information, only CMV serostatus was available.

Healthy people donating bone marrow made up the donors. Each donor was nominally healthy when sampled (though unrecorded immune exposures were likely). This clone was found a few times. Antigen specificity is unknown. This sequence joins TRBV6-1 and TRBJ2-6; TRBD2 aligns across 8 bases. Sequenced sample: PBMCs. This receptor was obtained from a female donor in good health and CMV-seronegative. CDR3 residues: CASSEMISGAGANVLTF. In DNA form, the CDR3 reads TGTGCCAGCAGTGAAATGATTAGCGGGGCTGGGGCCAACGTCCTGACTTTC.